The 11 T cell receptor beta chains below come from one sample, sequenced in a study of T cells after posttransplantation cyclophosphamide. Cyclophosphamide on days +3 and +4 followed busulfan-fludarabine conditioning and a marrow graft. TCRdb keeps only in-frame clones here, not all; method: immunoSEQ multiplex PCR. The sample yields 10,000 to 12,000 clones, without any singletons. Sequenced material: PBMCs, taken after allogeneic stem cell transplant with posttransplant cyclophosphamide. The receptors were sampled from a female patient in her thirties or forties who received an allogeneic stem cell transplant from a related donor, was CMV-positive, and had no GVHD. Some T cells may arise from the graft donor.

This clone was seen at least ten times. The rearrangement uses TRBV27 and TRBJ2-3; D gene ambiguous. Trimming left V 2 bases short and J 4 bases short, with 7 bases between. From germline, CDR1 is MNHEY and CDR2 SMNVEV (reference sequence). The length of the CDR3 is 13 residues. The chain's CDR3 is CASSLVLPDTQYF. In DNA form, the CDR3 reads TGTGCCAGCAGTTTAGTTCTCCCAGATACGCAGTATTTT.

This clone was counted only a few times. Mismatch with germline at one junction end may stem from a read error. V and J are TRBV4-1 and TRBJ1-1; TRBD1 might be the D (5 bases). The germline gives CDR1 MGHRA, CDR2 YSYEKL. The CDR3 is made up of 14 amino acids. CDR3 amino acids: CTSSQLTGVTEAFF. The DNA of the CDR3 is TGCACCAGCAGCCAGCTCACAGGCGTCACTGAAGCTTTCTTT.

This clone was detected many times. The V gene is TRBV5-1, the J gene TRBJ2-1; 11 bases agree with TRBD2. The CDR3 length is 17 residues. Germline V gene lookup returns CDR1 SGHRS and CDR2 YFSETQ. Losses at the gene ends were 2 bases for V and 3 bases for J; bases not matched to a gene: 7. The CDR3 region is CASSLTSGSTFYNEQFF. The CDR3 coding sequence is TGCGCCAGCAGCTTAACTAGCGGGAGTACGTTCTACAATGAGCAGTTCTTC.

This clone was counted ten times or more. The J gene is TRBJ2-7, the V gene TRBV5-4, with D perhaps matching TRBD1 (6 bases). There are 15 residues in the CDR3. V was pared by 4 bases and J by 5 bases, with 19 bases between. Germline-derived CDR1 and CDR2 are SGHNT and YYREEE (reference sequence). CDR3 in amino acids: CASSPPTGPFNEQYF. The CDR3 coding sequence is TGTGCCAGCAGCCCTCCAACAGGGCCTTTCAACGAGCAGTACTTC.

This clone was detected only a few times. The genes are TRBV10-3 and TRBJ2-5; D possibly uses TRBD1 or TRBD2 (6 bases each). The J call is uncertain, as TRBJ2-7 better fits the DNA end. Germline CDR1 is ENHRY and CDR2 is SYGVKD. The CDR3 length is 14 residues. In DNA form, the CDR3 reads TGTGCCATCAGTGGAGGTGGAGGGGGCTACGAGCAGTACTTC. Encoded protein: CAISGGGGGYEQYF.

This clone was detected many times. The V call is TRBV9, the J call TRBJ2-1; D is perhaps TRBD1 (6 bases). Germline V CDR1 and CDR2: SGDLS, YYNGEE. The CDR3 runs to 14 residues. Trimming pared 4 bases from V and 8 bases from J, leaving 16 bases between. This chain's CDR3 is CASSPTTGRHEQFF. CDR3 nucleotide sequence: TGTGCCAGCAGCCCGACAACAGGGCGCCATGAGCAGTTCTTC.

The table lists this clone with many counts. The gene calls are TRBV27 and TRBJ2-7; D is perhaps TRBD1 (6 bases). CDR1 and CDR2 from the germline V gene are MNHEY and SMNVEV (reference sequence). The V and J ends lost 6 bases and 5 bases respectively, with 20 bases between them. The CDR3 extends over 15 amino acids. The CDR3 DNA is TGTGCCAGCAGCAGGAACAGGGTTCGGATCAACGAGCAGTACTTC. The encoded protein is CASSRNRVRINEQYF.

J is TRBJ2-5 and V is TRBV28; TRBD1 agrees at 8 bases. The DNA end is a closer match to TRBJ2-7, so the J assignment may be wrong. This CDR3 has 15 residues. Looked up from germline, CDR1 is MDHEN and CDR2 is SYDVKM. The CDR3 region is CASRGPGTGIYEQYF. The CDR3 bases are TGTGCCAGCAGGGGTCCCGGGACAGGAATCTACGAGCAGTACTTC.

This clone was seen many times. The chain links TRBV6-5 to TRBJ2-7; D is perhaps TRBD2 (6 bases). With 0 bases removed from V and 3 bases from J, the gap between germline ends came to 9 bases. Germline CDR1 reads MNHEY; CDR2 reads SVGAGI. The CDR3 is 14 residues long. The CDR3 loop is CASSYSAGLYEQYF. DNA for the CDR3: TGTGCCAGCAGTTACTCGGCGGGACTCTACGAGCAGTACTTC.

This clone was seen repeatedly, ten times or more. This sequence joins TRBV15 and TRBJ2-2, with TRBD2 matching 10 bases. The V gene's germline CDR1 is LNHNV and CDR2 YYDKDF (reference sequence). V trimming: 1 base; J trimming: 2 bases; junction bases outside the gene matches: 1. This CDR3 has 16 residues. The CDR3 reads CATSRASGGNTGELFF. The CDR3 DNA is TGTGCCACCAGCAGAGCTAGCGGGGGTAACACCGGGGAGCTGTTTTTT.

This clone was seen at least ten times. This chain connects TRBV18 to TRBJ1-2; TRBD1 is a possible D gene (6 bases). The germline V and J ends were trimmed by 3 bases and 4 bases, with 9 bases remaining between them. The CDR3 is 13 amino acids. CDR1 and CDR2 from the germline V gene are KGHSH and LQKENI. CDR3 loop: CASSPDRTYGYTF. In DNA, the CDR3 is TGTGCCAGCTCACCCGACAGGACCTATGGCTACACCTTC.